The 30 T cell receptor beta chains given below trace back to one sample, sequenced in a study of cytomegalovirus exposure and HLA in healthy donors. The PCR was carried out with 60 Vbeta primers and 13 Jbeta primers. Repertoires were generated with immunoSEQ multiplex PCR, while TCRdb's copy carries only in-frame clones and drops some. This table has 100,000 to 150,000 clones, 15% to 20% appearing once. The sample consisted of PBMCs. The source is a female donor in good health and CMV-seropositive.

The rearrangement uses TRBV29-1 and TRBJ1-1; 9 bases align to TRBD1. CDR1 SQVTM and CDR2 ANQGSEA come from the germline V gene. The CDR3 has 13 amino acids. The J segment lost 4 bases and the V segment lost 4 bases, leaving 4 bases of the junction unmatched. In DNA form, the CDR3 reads TGCAGCGTTGTTGACAGGGGGTTCACTGAAGCTTTCTTT. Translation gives CSVVDRGFTEAFF.

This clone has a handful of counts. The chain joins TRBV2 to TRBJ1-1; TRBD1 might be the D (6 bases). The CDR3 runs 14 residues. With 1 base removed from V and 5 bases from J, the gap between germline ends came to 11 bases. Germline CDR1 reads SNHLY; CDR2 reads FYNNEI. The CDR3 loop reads CASSEVGAGTEAFF. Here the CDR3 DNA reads TGTGCCAGCAGTGAAGTGGGGGCCGGGACTGAAGCTTTCTTT.

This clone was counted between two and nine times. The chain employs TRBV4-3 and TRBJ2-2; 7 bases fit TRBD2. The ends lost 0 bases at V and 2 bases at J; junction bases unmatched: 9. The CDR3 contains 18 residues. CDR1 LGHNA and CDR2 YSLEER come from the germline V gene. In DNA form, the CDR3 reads TGCGCCAGCAGCCAAGATAGAGGCCTAGCGGTCAACACCGGGGAGCTGTTTTTT. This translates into CASSQDRGLAVNTGELFF.

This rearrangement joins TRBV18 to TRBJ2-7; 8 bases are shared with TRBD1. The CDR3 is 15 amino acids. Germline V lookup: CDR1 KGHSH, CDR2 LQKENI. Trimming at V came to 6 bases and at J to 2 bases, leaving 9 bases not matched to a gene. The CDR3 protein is CASSLGQGIPYEQYF. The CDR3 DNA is TGTGCCAGCTCCCTAGGACAGGGAATCCCCTACGAGCAGTACTTC.

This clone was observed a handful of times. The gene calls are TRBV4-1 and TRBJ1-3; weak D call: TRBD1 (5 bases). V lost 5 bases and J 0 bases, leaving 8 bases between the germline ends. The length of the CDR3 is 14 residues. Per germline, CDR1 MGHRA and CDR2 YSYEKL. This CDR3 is CASSIRGSGNTIYF. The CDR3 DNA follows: TGCGCCAGCAGCATAAGGGGCTCTGGAAACACCATATATTTT.

The CDR3 DNA sequence: TGTGCCAGCAGCGTAGTCGGGACTAGAACCACAAATGAGCAGTTCTTC. It specifies CASSVVGTRTTNEQFF. The V and J genes are TRBV9 and TRBJ2-1, with 8 bases that match TRBD2. After removal of 0 bases from V and 7 bases from J, the junction contained 9 bases not matched to a gene. The CDR3 loop spans 16 amino acids. CDR1 and CDR2 (germline): SGDLS, YYNGEE.

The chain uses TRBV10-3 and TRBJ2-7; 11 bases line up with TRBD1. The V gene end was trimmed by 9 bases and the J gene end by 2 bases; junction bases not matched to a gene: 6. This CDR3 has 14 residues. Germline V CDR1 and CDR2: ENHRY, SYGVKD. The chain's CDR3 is CAINPGQGAYEQYF. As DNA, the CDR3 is TGTGCCATTAATCCGGGACAGGGGGCCTACGAGCAGTACTTC.

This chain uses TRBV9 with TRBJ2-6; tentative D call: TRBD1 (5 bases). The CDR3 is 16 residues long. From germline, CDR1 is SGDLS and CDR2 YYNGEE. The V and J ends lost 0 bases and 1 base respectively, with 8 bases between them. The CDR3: CASSVVGRSGANVLTF. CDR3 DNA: TGTGCCAGCAGCGTAGTGGGGCGTTCTGGGGCCAACGTCCTGACTTTC.

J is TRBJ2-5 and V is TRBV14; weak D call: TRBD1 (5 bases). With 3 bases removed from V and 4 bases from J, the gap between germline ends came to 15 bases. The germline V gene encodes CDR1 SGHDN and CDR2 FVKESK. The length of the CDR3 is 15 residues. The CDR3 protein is CASSQRQPWRETQYF. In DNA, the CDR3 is TGTGCCAGCAGCCAGCGACAGCCCTGGCGAGAGACCCAGTACTTC.

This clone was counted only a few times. CDR3 DNA sequence: TGTGCCATCAGTGACCTCGGGACAGGCACCCCGGCTCGGCAAGCTGGGGCCAACGTCCTGACTTTC. It codes for CAISDLGTGTPARQAGANVLTF. The chain combines TRBV10-3 with TRBJ2-6, with 8 nucleotides matching TRBD1. The germline gives CDR1 ENHRY, CDR2 SYGVKD. This CDR3 region has 22 residues. The V and J ends lost 3 bases and 2 bases, in that order; junction bases with no gene match: 21.

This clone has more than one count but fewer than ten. CDR3 coding DNA: TGTGCCAGCAACCCGGGTCCCTACAATGAGCAGTTCTTC. Translated: CASNPGPYNEQFF. This chain connects TRBV2 to TRBJ2-1; D call uncertain. This CDR3 has 13 residues. The V end was cut by 7 bases, the J end by 2 bases, with 9 bases between. CDR1 and CDR2 (germline): SNHLY, FYNNEI.

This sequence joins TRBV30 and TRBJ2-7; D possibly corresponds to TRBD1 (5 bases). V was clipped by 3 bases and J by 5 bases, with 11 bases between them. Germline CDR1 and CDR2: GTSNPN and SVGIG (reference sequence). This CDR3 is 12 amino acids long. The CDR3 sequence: CAWSRRVHEQYF. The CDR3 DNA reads TGTGCCTGGAGCCGCAGGGTTCACGAGCAGTACTTC.

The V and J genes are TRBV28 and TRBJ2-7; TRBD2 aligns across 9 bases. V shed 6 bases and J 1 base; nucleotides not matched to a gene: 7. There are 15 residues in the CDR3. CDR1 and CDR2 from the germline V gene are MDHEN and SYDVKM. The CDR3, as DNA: TGTGCCAGCAGCTATAGCGGGAGTCCATCCTACGAGCAGTACTTC. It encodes CASSYSGSPSYEQYF.

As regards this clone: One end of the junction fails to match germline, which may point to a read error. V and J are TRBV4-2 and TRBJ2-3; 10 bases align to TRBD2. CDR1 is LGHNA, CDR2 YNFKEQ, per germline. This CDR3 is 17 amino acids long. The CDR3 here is CASSQATSGVSTGTQYF. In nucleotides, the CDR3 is TGTGCCAGCAGCCAGGCAACTAGCGGGGTTAGCACAGGTACGCAGTATTTT.

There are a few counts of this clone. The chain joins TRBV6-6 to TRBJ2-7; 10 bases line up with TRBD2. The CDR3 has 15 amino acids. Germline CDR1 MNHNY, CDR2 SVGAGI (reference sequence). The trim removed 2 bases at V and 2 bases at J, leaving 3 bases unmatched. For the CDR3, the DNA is TGTGCCAGCAGTTACGTGCTAGCGGGGGCCTACGAGCAGTACTTC. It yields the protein CASSYVLAGAYEQYF.

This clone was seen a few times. This CDR3 is CASSEGLLSTDTQYF. CDR3 DNA sequence: TGTGCCAGCAGTGAAGGACTCCTCTCCACAGATACGCAGTATTTT. This sequence joins TRBV6-1 and TRBJ2-3; no definite D call. The V end was cut by 1 base, the J end by 2 bases, with 10 bases between. Germline V CDR1 and CDR2: MNHNS, SASEGT. This CDR3 region has 15 residues.

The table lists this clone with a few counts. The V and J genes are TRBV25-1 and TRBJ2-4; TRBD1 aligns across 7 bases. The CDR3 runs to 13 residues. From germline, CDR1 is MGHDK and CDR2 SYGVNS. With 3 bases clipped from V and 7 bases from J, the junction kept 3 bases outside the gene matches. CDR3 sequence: CASSEQTGNIQYF. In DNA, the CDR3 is TGTGCCAGCAGTGAGCAGACAGGGAACATTCAGTACTTC.

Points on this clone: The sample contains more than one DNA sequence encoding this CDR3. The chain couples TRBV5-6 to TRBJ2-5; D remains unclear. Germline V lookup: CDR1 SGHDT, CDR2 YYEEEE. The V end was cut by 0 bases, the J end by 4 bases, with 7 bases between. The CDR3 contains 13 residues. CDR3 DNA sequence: TGTGCCAGCAGCTTGGAGCGCGGAGAGACCCAGTACTTC. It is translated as CASSLERGETQYF.

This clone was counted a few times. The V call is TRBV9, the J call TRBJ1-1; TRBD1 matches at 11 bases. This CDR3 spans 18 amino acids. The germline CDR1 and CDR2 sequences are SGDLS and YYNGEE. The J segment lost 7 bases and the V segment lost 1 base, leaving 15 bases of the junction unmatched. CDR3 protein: CASSVLGVDRTGGNEAFF. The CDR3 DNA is TGTGCCAGCAGCGTACTAGGGGTAGACCGGACAGGGGGCAATGAAGCTTTCTTT.

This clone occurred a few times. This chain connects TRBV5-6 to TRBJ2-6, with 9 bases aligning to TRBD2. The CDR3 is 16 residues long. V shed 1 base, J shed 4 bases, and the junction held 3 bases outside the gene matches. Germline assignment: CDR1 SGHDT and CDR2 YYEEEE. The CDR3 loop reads CASSLPSGVGANVLTF. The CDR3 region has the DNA TGTGCCAGCAGCTTGCCTAGCGGGGTCGGGGCCAACGTCCTGACTTTC.

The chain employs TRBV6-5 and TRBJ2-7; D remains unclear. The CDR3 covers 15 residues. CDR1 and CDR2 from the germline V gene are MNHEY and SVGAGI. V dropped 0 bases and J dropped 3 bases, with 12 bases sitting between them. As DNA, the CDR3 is TGTGCCAGCAGTTACTCTTACCTTTCGGGCTACGAGCAGTACTTC. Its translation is CASSYSYLSGYEQYF.

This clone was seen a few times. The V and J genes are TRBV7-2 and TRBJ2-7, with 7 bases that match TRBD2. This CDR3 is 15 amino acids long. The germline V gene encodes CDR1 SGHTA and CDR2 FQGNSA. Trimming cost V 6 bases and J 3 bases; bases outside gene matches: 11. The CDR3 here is CASRSRRGGHYEQYF. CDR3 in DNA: TGTGCCAGCAGGTCACGGCGGGGAGGGCACTACGAGCAGTACTTC.

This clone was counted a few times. This chain's CDR3 is CASSSRHLGNSPLHF. Written as DNA, the CDR3 is TGTGCCAGCAGTTCAAGACACCTCGGTAATTCACCCCTCCACTTT. The chain couples TRBV28 to TRBJ1-6; no clear D. The V end lost 4 bases, the J end lost 6 bases, and 13 bases lay between the germline ends. Germline V gene lookup returns CDR1 MDHEN and CDR2 SYDVKM. This CDR3 region has 15 residues.

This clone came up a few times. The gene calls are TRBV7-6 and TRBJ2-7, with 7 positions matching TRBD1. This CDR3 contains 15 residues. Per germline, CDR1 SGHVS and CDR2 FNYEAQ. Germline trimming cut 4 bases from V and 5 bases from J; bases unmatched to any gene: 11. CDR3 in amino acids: CASSWKAGGFDEQYF. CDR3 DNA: TGTGCCAGCAGCTGGAAGGCAGGGGGTTTCGACGAGCAGTACTTC.

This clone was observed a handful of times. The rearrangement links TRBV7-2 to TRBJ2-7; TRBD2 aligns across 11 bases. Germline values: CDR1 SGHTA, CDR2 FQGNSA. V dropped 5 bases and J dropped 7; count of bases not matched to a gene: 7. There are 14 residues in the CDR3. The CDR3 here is CASSPTSGTGEQYF. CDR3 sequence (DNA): TGTGCCAGCAGCCCGACTAGCGGGACGGGGGAGCAGTACTTC.

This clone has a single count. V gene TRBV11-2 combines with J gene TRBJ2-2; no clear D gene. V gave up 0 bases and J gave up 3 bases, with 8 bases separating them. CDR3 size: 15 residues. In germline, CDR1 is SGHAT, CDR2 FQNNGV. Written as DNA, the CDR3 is TGTGCCAGCAGCTTAGAACCGAGATACACCGGGGAGCTGTTTTTT. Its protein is CASSLEPRYTGELFF.

The CDR3 region is CASSLVAGQGAGGYTF. The CDR3 bases are TGTGCCAGCAGCTTGGTTGCTGGACAGGGGGCGGGAGGCTACACCTTC. V gene TRBV5-4 combines with J gene TRBJ1-2, with 11 bases lining up with TRBD1. The CDR3 extends over 16 amino acids. Germline CDR1 SGHNT, CDR2 YYREEE (reference sequence). The V gene end was trimmed by 0 bases and the J gene end by 8 bases; junction bases not matched to a gene: 9.

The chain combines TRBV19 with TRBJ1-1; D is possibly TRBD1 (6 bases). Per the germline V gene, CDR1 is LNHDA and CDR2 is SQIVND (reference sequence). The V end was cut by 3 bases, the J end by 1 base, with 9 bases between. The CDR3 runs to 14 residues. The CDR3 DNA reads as TGTGCCAGTAGTATTCAGGGGACGAACACTGAAGCTTTCTTT. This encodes CASSIQGTNTEAFF.

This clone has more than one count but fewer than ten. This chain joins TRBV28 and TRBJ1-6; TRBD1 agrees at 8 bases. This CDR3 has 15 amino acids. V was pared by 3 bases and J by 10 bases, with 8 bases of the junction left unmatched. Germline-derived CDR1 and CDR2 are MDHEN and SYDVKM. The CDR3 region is CASSFFTGGSSPLHF. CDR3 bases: TGTGCCAGCAGTTTTTTCACAGGGGGAAGCTCACCCCTCCACTTT.

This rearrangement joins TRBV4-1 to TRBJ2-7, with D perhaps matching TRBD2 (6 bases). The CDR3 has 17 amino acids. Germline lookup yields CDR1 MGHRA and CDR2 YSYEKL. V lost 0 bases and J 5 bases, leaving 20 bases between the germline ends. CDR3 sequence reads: CASSQDSRRGPANEQYF. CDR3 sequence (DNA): TGCGCCAGCAGCCAAGATAGTAGGAGGGGACCGGCGAACGAGCAGTACTTC.